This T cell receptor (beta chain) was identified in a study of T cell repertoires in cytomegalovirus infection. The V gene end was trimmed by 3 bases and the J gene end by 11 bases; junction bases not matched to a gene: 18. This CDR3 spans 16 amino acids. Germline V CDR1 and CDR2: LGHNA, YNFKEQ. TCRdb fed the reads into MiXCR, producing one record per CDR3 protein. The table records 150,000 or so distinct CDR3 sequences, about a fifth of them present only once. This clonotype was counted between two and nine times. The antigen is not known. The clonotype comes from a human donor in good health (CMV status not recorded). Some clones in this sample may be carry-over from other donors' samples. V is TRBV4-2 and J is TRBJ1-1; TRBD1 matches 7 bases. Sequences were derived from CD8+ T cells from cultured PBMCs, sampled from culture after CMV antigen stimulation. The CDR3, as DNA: TGTGCCAGCAGCCAGAGCCCCGGACAGGCCGGGGATTGGGCTTTCTTT. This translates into CASSQSPGQAGDWAFF.